These T cell receptor beta chains were read from a single sample in a study of T-cell memory formation after mild COVID-19. Each CDR3 protein is one row after TCRdb ran MiXCR on the 5' RACE reads. The table includes about 610,000 distinct CDR3 sequences, 17% detected once. Source material: PBMCs or a T cell subset sorted from them (not recorded which). The source is an adult woman who had mild COVID-19 (a few samples of this study predate the infection). Cell type and time point are not known. Each CDR3 is given with its conserved first and last residue. A D gene is named only where the DNA matches it firmly. Clone size is shown for a subset of rows, as once, few, many or a class of expanded clone.

d_call clone_size j_call v_call cdr3_nt cdr3_aa
TRBD1 few TRBJ2-2 TRBV18 TGTGCCAGCTCACCAGCCCGGACAGGGGTCACCGGGGAGCTGTTTTTT CASSPARTGVTGELFF
TRBD2 few TRBJ2-5 TRBV6-5 TGTGCCAGCAGTTGCGGGACTAGACGACAAGAGACCCAGTACTTC CASSCGTRRQETQYF
NA NA TRBJ2-1 TRBV4-2 TGTGCCAGCAGCCAAGGTCGTGGCAGGGCTTGTCCCCCTTACAAGGGCAGGTACAATGAGCAGTTCTTC CASSQGRGRACPPYKGRYNEQFF
TRBD1 few TRBJ2-2 TRBV9 TGTGCCAGCAGCGTAGTACAGGGGGACACCGGGGAGCTGTTTTTT CASSVVQGDTGELFF
NA few TRBJ2-7 TRBV12-3/TRBV12-4 TGTGCCAGCAGTTTAGGGACAGTCCCAGGAGAGCAGTACTTC CASSLGTVPGEQYF
NA many TRBJ2-5 TRBV7-8 TGTGCCAGCAGCTCGGACAGCCAAGAGACCCAGTACTTC CASSSDSQETQYF
NA few TRBJ2-7 TRBV27 TGTGCCAGCAAAGGGCTTTCCTACGAGCAGTACTTC CASKGLSYEQYF
TRBD1 NA TRBJ1-2 TRBV12-3/TRBV12-4 TGTGCCAGCAAGAACACAGGGGCGAGAGCCGGCTACACCTTC CASKNTGARAGYTF
NA few TRBJ1-2 TRBV10-3 TGTGCCATCAGTGTTGGCCAGGACTATGGCTACACCTTC CAISVGQDYGYTF
TRBD2 NA TRBJ2-1 TRBV11-3 TGTGCCAGCAGCGCGGGAATAGCGGGAATGGAGCAGTTCTTC CASSAGIAGMEQFF
NA NA TRBJ1-4 TRBV12-3/TRBV12-4 TGTGCCAGCAGCCCCAGGGCGAATGAAAAACTGTTTTTT CASSPRANEKLFF
TRBD1 few TRBJ2-4 TRBV25-1 TGTGCCAGCAGTGCCAGGGACAGGGGGTTCAACATTCAGTACTTC CASSARDRGFNIQYF
NA NA TRBJ2-5 TRBV7-8 TGTGCCAGCAGCGTCGCACCAGAGGGGGAATTC CASSVAPEGEF
TRBD1 NA TRBJ1-5 TRBV24-1 TGTGCCACCAGGGACAGGGGGTTGGGTCAGCCCCAGCATTTT CATRDRGLGQPQHF
TRBD2 few TRBJ2-7 TRBV30 TGTGCCTGGAGTGTAATAGGAGGACTAGCGGGACACTACGAGCAGTACTTC CAWSVIGGLAGHYEQYF
NA few TRBJ2-4 TRBV5-6 TGTGCCAGCAGCTCGAAGCGGATTCTAGCCAAAAACATTCAGTACTTC CASSSKRILAKNIQYF
NA NA TRBJ2-1 TRBV19 TGTGCCAGTAGCATACAAGCACGGGTGGATGAGCAGTTCTTC CASSIQARVDEQFF
NA NA TRBJ1-2 TRBV5-1 TGCGCCAGCACCGAGGACAGCTATGGCTACACCTTC CASTEDSYGYTF
NA NA TRBJ1-5 TRBV19 TGTGCCAGTAGTATAGCGGCGGCAGGGTGGCAGCCCCAGCATTTT CASSIAAAGWQPQHF
NA NA TRBJ1-2 TRBV29-1 TGCAGCGTTGTATCGGGAAACTATGGCTACACCTTC CSVVSGNYGYTF
NA NA TRBJ2-7 TRBV20-1 TGCAGTGCTAGAGATGTAGTAGGTACCTACGAGCAGTACTTC CSARDVVGTYEQYF
NA NA TRBJ2-4 TRBV6-5 TGTGCCAGCAGTTACTCGAAACGGCCAAACATTCAGTACTTC CASSYSKRPNIQYF
TRBD2 NA TRBJ2-5 TRBV7-8 TGTGCCAGCAGCGCCCTGAATAGCGGGGGGAGTGAGACCCAGTACTTC CASSALNSGGSETQYF
NA NA TRBJ2-7 TRBV4-1 TGCGCCAGCAGCCTAACGGTAGCGAGCCGAGGGGGATACGAGCAGTACTTC CASSLTVASRGGYEQYF
TRBD2 few TRBJ2-7 TRBV30 TGTGCCTGGACTAGCGGGGGGTTCTACGAGCAGTACTTC CAWTSGGFYEQYF
NA NA TRBJ1-1 TRBV6-5 TGTGCCAGCAGTTACTCGGGGGAAGCTTTCTTT CASSYSGEAFF
TRBD1 NA TRBJ1-3 TRBV7-8 TGTGCCAGCAGCTCATCGACAGGGCGCTCTGGAAACACCATATATTTT CASSSSTGRSGNTIYF
NA NA TRBJ2-2 TRBV5-1 TGCGCCAGCAGCTTCCCAATGAACACCGGGGAGCTGTTTTTT CASSFPMNTGELFF
TRBD1 NA TRBJ1-5 TRBV27 TGTGCCAGCAGTCCCTCTGGACAGGTCGTTGTGTTGCAGCATTTT CASSPSGQVVVLQHF
NA NA TRBJ2-7 TRBV6-5 TGTGCCAGCAGTGCGGACGGAGAACCCACCTACGAGCAGTACTTC CASSADGEPTYEQYF
NA NA TRBJ2-4 TRBV3-1 TGTGCCAGCAGCCAAGACAGGTTCGCCAAAAACATTCAGTACTTC CASSQDRFAKNIQYF
TRBD1 NA TRBJ1-1 TRBV10-3 TGTGCCATCAAACAGGGGGAGCACACTGAAGCTTTCTTT CAIKQGEHTEAFF
NA NA TRBJ2-2 TRBV24-1 TGTGCCACCAGTGACCAATATTGGGGATACCGGGCCGGCACTCACACCGGGGAGCTGTTTTTT CATSDQYWGYRAGTHTGELFF
NA few TRBJ1-5 TRBV23-1 TGCGCCAGCAGTCAAATGGGCCGGGACACGTATTTTCAGCCCCAGCATTTT CASSQMGRDTYFQPQHF
NA many TRBJ1-6 TRBV6-1 TGTGCCAGCAGTGAAGTGGGATATAATTCACCCCTCCACTTT CASSEVGYNSPLHF